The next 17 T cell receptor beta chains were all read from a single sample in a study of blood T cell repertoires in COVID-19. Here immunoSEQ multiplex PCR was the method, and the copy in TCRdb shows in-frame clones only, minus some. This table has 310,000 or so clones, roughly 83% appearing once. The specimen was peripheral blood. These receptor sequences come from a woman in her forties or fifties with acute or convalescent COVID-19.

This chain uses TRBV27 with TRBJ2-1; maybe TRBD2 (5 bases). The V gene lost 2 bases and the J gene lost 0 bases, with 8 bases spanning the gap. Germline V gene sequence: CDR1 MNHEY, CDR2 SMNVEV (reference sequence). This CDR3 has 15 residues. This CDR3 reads CASSLRGSSYNEQFF. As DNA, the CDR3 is TGTGCCAGCAGTTTACGGGGTAGCTCCTACAATGAGCAGTTCTTC.

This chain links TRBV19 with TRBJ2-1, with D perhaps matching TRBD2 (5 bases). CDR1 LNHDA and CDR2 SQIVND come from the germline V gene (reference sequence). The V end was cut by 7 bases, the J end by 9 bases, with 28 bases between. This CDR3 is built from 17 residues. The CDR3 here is CASIGIRGGLGQFEQFF. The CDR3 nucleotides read TGTGCCAGTATTGGTATACGGGGTGGCCTAGGTCAGTTTGAGCAGTTCTTC.

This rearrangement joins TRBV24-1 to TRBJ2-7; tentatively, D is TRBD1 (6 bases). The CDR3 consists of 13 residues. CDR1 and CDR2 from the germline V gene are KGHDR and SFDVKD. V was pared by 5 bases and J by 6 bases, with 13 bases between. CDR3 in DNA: TGTGCCACCAGTGCCACCCAGGGGAGCGAGCAGTACTTC. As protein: CATSATQGSEQYF.

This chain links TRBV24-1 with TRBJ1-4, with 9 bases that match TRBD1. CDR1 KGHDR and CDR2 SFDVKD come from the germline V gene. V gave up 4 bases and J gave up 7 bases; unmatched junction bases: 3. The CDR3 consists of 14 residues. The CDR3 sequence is CATSDGTGSEKLFF. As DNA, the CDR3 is TGTGCCACCAGTGACGGGACAGGGTCTGAAAAACTGTTTTTT.

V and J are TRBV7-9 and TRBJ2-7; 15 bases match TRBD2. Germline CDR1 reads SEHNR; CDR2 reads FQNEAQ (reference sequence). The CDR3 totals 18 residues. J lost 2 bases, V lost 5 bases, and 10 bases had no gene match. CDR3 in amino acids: CASSTIMGTSGGTYEQYF. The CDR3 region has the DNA TGTGCCAGCAGCACGATTATGGGGACTAGCGGGGGGACCTACGAGCAGTACTTC.

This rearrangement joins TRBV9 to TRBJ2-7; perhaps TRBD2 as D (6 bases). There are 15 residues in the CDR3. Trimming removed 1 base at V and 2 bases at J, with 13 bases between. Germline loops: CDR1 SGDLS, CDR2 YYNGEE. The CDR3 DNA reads TGTGCCAGCAGCGTAAAGGAGGGCCTAACCTACGAGCAGTACTTC. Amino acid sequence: CASSVKEGLTYEQYF.

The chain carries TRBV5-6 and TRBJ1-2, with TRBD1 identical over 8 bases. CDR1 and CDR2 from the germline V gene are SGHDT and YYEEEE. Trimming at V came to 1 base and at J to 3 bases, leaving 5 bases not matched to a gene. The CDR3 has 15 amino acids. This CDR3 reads CASSLYDRGDYGYTF. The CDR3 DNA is TGTGCCAGCAGCTTGTACGACAGGGGCGACTATGGCTACACCTTC. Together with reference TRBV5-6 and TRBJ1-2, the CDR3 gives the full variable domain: DAGVTQSPTHLIKTRGQQVTLRCSPKSGHDTVSWYQQALGQGPQFIFQYYEEEERQRGNFPDRFSGHQFPNYSSELNVNALLLGDSALYLCASSLYDRGDYGYTFGSGTRLTVV.

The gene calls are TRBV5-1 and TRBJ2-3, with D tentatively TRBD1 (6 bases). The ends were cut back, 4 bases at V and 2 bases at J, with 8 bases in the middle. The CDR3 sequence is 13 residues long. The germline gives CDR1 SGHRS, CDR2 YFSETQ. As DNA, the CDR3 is TGCGCCAGCAGCAGGGACAACACAGATACGCAGTATTTT. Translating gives CASSRDNTDTQYF.

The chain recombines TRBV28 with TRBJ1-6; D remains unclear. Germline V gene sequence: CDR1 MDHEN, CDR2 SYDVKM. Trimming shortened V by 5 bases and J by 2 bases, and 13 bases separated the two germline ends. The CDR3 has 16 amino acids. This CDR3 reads CASSKRTGTYNSPLHF. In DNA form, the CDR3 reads TGTGCCAGCAGTAAACGGACGGGGACCTATAATTCACCCCTCCACTTT.

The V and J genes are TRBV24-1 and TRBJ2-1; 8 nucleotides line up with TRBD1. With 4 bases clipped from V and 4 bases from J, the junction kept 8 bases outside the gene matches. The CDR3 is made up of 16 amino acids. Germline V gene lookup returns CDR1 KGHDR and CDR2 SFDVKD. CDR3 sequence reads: CATSDPGQGQYNEQFF. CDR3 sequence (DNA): TGTGCCACCAGTGACCCCGGACAGGGCCAATACAATGAGCAGTTCTTC.

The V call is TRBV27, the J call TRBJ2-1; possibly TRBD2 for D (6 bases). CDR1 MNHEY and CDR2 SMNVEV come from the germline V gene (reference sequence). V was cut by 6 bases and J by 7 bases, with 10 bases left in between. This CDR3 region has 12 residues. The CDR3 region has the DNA TGTGCCAGCAGGGGCGGAGGGAATGAGCAGTTCTTC. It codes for CASRGGGNEQFF.

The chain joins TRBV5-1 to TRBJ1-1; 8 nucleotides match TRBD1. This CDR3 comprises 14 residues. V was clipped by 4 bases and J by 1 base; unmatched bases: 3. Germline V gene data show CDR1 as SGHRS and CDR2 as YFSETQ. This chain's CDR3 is CASSVDRGNTEAFF. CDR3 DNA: TGCGCCAGCAGCGTCGACAGGGGGAACACTGAAGCTTTCTTT. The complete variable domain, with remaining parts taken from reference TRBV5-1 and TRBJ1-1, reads KAGVTQTPRYLIKTRGQQVTLSCSPISGHRSVSWYQQTPGQGLQFLFEYFSETQRNKGNFPGRFSGRQFSNSRSEMNVSTLELGDSALYLCASSVDRGNTEAFFGQGTRLTVV.

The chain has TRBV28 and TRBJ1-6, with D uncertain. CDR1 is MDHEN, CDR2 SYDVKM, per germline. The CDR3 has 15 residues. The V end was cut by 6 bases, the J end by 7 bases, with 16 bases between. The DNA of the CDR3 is TGTGCCAGCAGGAAGGGAGGCAGGAAGAATTCACCCCTCCACTTT. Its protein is CASRKGGRKNSPLHF.

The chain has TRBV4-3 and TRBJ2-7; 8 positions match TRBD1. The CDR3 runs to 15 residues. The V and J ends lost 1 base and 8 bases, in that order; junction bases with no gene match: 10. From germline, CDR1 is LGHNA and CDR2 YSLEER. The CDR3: CASSQGGTGAFKQYF. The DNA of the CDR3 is TGCGCCAGCAGCCAAGGGGGGACAGGAGCCTTTAAGCAGTACTTC.

DNA of the CDR3: TGCGCCAGCAGCCAAGATGAGGGGGCTGGAAACACCATATATTTT. It translates to CASSQDEGAGNTIYF. The rearrangement joins TRBV4-1 to TRBJ1-3; a weak D match, TRBD1 (6 bases). Germline CDR1 MGHRA, CDR2 YSYEKL. The CDR3 totals 15 residues. V lost 0 bases and J lost 2, with 8 bases in between.

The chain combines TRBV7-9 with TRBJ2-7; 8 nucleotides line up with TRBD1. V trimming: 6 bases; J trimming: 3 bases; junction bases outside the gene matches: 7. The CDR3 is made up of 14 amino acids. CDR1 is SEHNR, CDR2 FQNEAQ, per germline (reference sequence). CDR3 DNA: TGTGCCAGCAGATCAGGGGGCGCAGACTACGAGCAGTACTTC. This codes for CASRSGGADYEQYF.

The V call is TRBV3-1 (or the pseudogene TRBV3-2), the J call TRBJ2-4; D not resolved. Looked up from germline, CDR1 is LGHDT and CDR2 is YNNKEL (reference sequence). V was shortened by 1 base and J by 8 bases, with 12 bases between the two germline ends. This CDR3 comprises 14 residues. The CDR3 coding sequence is TGTGCCAGCAGCCAAGGTTGGAGTGGATACATTCAGTACTTC. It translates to CASSQGWSGYIQYF.